The sample holds many counts of the clone carrying this T cell receptor beta chain. The germline gives CDR1 MDHEN, CDR2 SYDVKM. CDR3 length: 14 amino acids. V shed 2 bases, J shed 6 bases, and the junction held 3 bases outside the gene matches. This entry is derived from a study of blood T cell repertoires in COVID-19. Study as a whole: COVID-19 samples from acute and convalescent phases originated in the United States, Italy and Spain. Nucleic acid was either cDNA or gDNA, and it came from T cells, B-cell-depleted T cells, or PBMCs.

Original processing methods: Amplifying reference gene primers gave estimates of nucleated cell counts. Sequencing was performed with immunoSEQ multiplex PCR; in TCRdb, only in-frame clones are kept and a portion is missing. V and J calls and clone size come straight from that table; D and trimming were deduced from the DNA. The table shows approximately 100,000 clones, with about 80% occurring only once. The chain has TRBV28 and TRBJ1-5; 8 bases are a match to TRBD1. Sequencing was performed on peripheral blood. The clonotype originates from a man aged 70 or older with acute or convalescent COVID-19. The CDR3 nucleotides are TGTGCCAGCAGTTTAGCAGGGGGCATTCAGCCCCAGCATTTT. Its translation is CASSLAGGIQPQHF. The variable domain in full, completed from reference TRBV28 and TRBJ1-5, reads DVKVTQSSRYLVKRTGEKVFLECVQDMDHENMFWYRQDPGLGLRLIYFSYDVKMKEKGDIPEGYSVSREKKERFSLILESASTNQTSMYLCASSLAGGIQPQHFGDGTRLSIL.